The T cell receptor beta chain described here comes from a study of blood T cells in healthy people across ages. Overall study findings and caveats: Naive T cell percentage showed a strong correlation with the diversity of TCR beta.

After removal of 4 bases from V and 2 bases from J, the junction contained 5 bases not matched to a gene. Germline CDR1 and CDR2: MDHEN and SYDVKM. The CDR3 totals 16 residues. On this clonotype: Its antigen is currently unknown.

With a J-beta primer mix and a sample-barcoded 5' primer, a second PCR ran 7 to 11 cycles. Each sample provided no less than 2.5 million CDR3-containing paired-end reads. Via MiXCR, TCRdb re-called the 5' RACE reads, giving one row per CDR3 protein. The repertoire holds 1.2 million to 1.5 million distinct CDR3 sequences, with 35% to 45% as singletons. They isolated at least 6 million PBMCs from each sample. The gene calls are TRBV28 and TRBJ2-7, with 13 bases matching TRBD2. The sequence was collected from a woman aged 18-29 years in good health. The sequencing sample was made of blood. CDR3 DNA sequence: TGTGCCAGCAGTTCCACCGGGACTAGCGGGACCTACGAGCAGTACTTC. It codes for CASSSTGTSGTYEQYF.